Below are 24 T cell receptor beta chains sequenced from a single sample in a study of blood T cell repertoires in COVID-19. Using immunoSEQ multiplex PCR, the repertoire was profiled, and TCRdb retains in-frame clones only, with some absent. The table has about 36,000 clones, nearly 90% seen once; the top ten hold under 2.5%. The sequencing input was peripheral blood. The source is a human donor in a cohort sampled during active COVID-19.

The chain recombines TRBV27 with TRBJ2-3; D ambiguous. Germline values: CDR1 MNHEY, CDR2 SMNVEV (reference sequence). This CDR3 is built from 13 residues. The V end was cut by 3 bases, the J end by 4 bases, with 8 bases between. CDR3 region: CASSFRVPDTQYF. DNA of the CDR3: TGTGCCAGCAGTTTTCGGGTTCCAGATACGCAGTATTTT.

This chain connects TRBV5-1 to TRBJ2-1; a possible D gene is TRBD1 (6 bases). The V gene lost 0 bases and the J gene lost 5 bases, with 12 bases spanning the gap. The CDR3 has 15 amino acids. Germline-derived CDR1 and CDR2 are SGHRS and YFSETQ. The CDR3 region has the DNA TGCGCCAGCAGCTTGGTTGGGACAACAAACAATGAGCAGTTCTTC. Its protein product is CASSLVGTTNNEQFF. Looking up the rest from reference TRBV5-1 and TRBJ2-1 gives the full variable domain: KAGVTQTPRYLIKTRGQQVTLSCSPISGHRSVSWYQQTPGQGLQFLFEYFSETQRNKGNFPGRFSGRQFSNSRSEMNVSTLELGDSALYLCASSLVGTTNNEQFFGPGTRLTVL.

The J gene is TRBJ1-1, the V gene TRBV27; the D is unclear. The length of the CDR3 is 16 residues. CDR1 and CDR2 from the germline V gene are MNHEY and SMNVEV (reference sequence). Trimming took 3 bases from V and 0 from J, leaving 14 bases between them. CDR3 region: CASSFFGEGMNTEAFF. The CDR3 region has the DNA TGTGCCAGCAGTTTTTTTGGGGAGGGCATGAACACTGAAGCTTTCTTT.

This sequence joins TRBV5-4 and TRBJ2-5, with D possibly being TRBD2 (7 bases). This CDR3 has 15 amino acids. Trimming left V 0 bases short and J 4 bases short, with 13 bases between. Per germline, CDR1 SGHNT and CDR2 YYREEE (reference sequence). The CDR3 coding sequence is TGTGCCAGCAGCTTGGGTGGCGGGGGCGGAGAGACCCAGTACTTC. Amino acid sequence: CASSLGGGGGETQYF.

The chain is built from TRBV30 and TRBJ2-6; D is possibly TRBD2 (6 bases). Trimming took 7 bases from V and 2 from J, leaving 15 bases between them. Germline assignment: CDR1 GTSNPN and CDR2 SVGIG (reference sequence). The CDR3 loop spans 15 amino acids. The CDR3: CAYCPREAGANVLTF. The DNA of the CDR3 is TGTGCCTACTGCCCAAGGGAGGCTGGGGCCAACGTCCTGACTTTC. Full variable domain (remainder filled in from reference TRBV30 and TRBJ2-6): SQTIHQWPATLVQPVGSPLSLECTVEGTSNPNLYWYRQAAGRGLQLLFYSVGIGQISSEVPQNLSASRPQDRQFILSSKKLLLSDSGFYLCAYCPREAGANVLTFGAGSRLTVL.

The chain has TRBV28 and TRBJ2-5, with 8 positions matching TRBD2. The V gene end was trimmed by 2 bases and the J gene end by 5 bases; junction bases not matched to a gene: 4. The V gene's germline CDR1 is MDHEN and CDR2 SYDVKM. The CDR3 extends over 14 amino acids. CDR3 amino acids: CASSLVAGGETQYF. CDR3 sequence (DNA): TGTGCCAGCAGTTTAGTGGCGGGGGGCGAGACCCAGTACTTC.

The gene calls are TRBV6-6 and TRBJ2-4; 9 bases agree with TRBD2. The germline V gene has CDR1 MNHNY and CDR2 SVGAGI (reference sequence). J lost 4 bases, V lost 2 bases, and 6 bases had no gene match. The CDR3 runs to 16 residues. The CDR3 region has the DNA TGTGCCAGCAGTTACAGCGGTAGCGGGGGAAAAAACATTCAGTACTTC. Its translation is CASSYSGSGGKNIQYF.

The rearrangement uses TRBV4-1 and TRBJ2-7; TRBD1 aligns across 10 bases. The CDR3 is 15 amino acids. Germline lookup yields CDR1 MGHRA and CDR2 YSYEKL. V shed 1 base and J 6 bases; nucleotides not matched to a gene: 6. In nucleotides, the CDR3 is TGCGCCAGCAGCCAAGCCGGGACAGGGGTGGGCGAGCAGTACTTC. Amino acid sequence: CASSQAGTGVGEQYF.

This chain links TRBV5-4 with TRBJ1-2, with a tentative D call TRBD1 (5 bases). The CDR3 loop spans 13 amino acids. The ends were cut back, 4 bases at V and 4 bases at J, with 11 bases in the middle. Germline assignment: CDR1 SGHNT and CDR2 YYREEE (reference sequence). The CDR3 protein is CASSVGHIYGYTF. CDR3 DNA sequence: TGTGCCAGCAGCGTCGGACACATCTATGGCTACACCTTC. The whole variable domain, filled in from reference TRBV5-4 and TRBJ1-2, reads ETGVTQSPTHLIKTRGQQVTLRCSSQSGHNTVSWYQQALGQGPQFIFQYYREEENGRGNFPPRFSGLQFPNYSSELNVNALELDDSALYLCASSVGHIYGYTFGSGTRLTVV.

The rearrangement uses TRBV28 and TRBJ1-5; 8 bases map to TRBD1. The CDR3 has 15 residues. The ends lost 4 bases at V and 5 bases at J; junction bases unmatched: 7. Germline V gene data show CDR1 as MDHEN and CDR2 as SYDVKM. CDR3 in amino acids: CASSSSGTGYQPQHF. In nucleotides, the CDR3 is TGTGCCAGCAGTTCCTCCGGGACAGGTTATCAGCCCCAGCATTTT.

This CDR3 is CASSLGRNYGYTF. In DNA form, the CDR3 reads TGTGCCAGCAGCTTGGGGCGGAACTATGGCTACACCTTC. This rearrangement joins TRBV5-6 to TRBJ1-2, with no clear D. CDR3 length: 13 residues. V lost 0 bases, J lost 2 bases, and 5 bases lay in between. Germline CDR1 reads SGHDT; CDR2 reads YYEEEE.

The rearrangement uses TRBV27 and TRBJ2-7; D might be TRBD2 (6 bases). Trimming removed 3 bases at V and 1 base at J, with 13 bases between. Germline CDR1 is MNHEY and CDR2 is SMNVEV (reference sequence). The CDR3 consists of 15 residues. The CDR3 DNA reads TGTGCCAGCAGTTTTCAGGGCGGGGCATCCTACGAGCAGTACTTC. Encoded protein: CASSFQGGASYEQYF.

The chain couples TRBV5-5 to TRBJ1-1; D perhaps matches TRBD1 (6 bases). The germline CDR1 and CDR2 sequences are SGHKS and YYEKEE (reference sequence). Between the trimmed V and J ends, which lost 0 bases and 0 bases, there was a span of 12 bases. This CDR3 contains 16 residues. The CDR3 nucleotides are TGTGCCAGCAGCTTGGAACCGACAGGAGTGAACACTGAAGCTTTCTTT. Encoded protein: CASSLEPTGVNTEAFF.

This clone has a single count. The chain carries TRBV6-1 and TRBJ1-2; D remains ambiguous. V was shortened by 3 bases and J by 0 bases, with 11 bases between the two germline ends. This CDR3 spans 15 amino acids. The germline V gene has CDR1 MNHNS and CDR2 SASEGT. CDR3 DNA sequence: TGTGCCAGCAGTGACACCCACAAAGCTAACTATGGCTACACCTTC. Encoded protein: CASSDTHKANYGYTF.

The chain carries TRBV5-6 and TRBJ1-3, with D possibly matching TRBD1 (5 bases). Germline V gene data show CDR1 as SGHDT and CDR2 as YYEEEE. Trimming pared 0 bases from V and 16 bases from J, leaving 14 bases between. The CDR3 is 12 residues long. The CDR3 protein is CASSLGQLELYF. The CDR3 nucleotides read TGTGCCAGCAGCTTGGGACAGTTGGAATTGTATTTT.

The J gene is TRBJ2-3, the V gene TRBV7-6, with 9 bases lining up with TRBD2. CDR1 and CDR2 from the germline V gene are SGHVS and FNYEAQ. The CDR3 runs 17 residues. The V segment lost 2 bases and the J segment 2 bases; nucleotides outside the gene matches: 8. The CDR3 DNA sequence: TGTGCCAGCAGCTTAATCGGGACTAGCAGGCCCACAGATACGCAGTATTTT. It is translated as CASSLIGTSRPTDTQYF. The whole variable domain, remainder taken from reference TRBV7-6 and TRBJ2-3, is GAGVSQSPRYKVTKRGQDVALRCDPISGHVSLYWYRQALGQGPEFLTYFNYEAQQDKSGLPNDRFSAERPEGSISTLTIQRTEQRDSAMYRCASSLIGTSRPTDTQYFGPGTRLTVL.

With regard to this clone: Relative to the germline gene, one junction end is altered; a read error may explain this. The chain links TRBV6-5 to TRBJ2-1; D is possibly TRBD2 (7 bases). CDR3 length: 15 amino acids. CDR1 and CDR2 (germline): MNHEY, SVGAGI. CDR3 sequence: CASSLAGGAWNEQFF. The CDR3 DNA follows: TGCGCGAGCTCCCTGGCTGGGGGGGCTTGGAATGAGCAGTTCTTC.

The CDR3, as DNA: TGTGCCAGCAGCTCCTGGACTAGCGGGCTGGGGAATCCGTACTTC. Protein: CASSSWTSGLGNPYF. V is TRBV11-2 and J is TRBJ2-7, with 11 bases fitting TRBD2. This CDR3 contains 15 residues. Germline CDR1 SGHAT, CDR2 FQNNGV. Trimming cost V 4 bases and J 12 bases; bases outside gene matches: 14.

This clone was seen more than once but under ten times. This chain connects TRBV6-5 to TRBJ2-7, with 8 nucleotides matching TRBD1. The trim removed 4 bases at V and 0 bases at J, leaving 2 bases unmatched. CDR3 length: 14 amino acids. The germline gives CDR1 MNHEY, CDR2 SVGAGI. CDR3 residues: CASSSQGDSYEQYF. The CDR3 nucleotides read TGTGCCAGCAGTTCACAGGGGGACTCCTACGAGCAGTACTTC.

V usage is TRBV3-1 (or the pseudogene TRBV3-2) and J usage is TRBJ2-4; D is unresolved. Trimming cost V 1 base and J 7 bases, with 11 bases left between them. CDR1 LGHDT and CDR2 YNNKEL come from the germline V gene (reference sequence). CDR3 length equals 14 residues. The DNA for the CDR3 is TGTGCCAGCAGCCAAGGCGCTCGCTGGAACATTCAGTACTTC. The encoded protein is CASSQGARWNIQYF.

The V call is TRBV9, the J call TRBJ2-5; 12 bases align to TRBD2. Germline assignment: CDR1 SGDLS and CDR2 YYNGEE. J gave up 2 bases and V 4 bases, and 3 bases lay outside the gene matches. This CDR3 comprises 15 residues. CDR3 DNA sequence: TGTGCCAGCAGCACGACTAGCGGGGGACAAGAGACCCAGTACTTC. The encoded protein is CASSTTSGGQETQYF.

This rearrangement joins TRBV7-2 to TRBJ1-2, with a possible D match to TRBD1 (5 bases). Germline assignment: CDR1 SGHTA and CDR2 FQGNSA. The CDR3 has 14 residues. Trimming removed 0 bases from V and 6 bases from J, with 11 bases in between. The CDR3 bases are TGTGCCAGCAGCTTAGCGGGGGAGGGCGATGGCTACACCTTC. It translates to CASSLAGEGDGYTF.

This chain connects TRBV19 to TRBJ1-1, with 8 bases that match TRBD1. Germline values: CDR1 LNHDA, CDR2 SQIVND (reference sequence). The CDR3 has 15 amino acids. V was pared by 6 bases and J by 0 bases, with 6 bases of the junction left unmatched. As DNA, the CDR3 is TGTGCCAGTAGCATCGGGACAGGTTTGAACACTGAAGCTTTCTTT. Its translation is CASSIGTGLNTEAFF.

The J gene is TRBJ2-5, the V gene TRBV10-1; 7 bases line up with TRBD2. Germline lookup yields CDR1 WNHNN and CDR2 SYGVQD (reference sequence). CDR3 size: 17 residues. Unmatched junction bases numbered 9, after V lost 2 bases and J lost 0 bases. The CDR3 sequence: CASSERGLAVYQETQYF. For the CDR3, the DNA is TGCGCCAGCAGTGAGAGGGGCCTAGCGGTGTACCAAGAGACCCAGTACTTC.